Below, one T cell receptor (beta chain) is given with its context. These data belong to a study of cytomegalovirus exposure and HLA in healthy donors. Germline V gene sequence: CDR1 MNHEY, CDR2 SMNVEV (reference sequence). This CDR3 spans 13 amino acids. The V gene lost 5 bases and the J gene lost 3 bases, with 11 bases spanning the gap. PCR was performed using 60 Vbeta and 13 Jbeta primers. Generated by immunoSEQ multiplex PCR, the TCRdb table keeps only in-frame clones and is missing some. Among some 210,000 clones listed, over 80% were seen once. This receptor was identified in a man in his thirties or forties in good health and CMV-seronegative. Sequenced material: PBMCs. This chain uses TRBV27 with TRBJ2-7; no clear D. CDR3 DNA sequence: TGTGCCAGCAGTCCCCTTGACAACTACGAGCAGTACTTC. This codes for CASSPLDNYEQYF.